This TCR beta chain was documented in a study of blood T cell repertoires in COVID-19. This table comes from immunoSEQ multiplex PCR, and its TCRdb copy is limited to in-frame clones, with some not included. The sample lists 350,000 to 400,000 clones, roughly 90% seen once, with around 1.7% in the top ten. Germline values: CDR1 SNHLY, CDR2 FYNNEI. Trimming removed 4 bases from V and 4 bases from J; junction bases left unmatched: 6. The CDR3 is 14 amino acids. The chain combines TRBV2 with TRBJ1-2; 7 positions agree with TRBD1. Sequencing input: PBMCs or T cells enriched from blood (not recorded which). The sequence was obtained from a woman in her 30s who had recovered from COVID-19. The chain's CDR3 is CASSGQGHPYGYTF. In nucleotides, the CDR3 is TGTGCCAGCAGTGGACAGGGACATCCCTATGGCTACACCTTC.